A single sample gave rise to the 21 T cell receptor beta chains below, sequenced in a study of blood T cell repertoires in COVID-19. Clones were read by immunoSEQ multiplex PCR, and TCRdb kept only the in-frame ones, dropping some. In the table there are 330,000 or so clones, roughly 90% of which are singletons. The sample consisted of peripheral blood. These receptors were taken from an older woman with COVID-19, enrolled during active disease.

The rearrangement uses TRBV19 and TRBJ2-2, with D possibly TRBD1 on 5 matching bases. Germline CDR1 is LNHDA and CDR2 is SQIVND (reference sequence). The CDR3 extends over 12 amino acids. With 9 bases removed from V and 7 bases from J, the gap between germline ends came to 12 bases. In DNA, the CDR3 is TGTGCCAGCGACCAGGGCGGCGGGGAGCTGTTTTTT. This codes for CASDQGGGELFF.

This rearrangement joins TRBV7-3 to TRBJ1-5; possible D gene TRBD1, 5 bases. The CDR3 has 13 residues. The germline V gene encodes CDR1 SGHTA and CDR2 FQGTGA. With 5 bases removed from V and 3 bases from J, the gap between germline ends came to 8 bases. The CDR3 DNA follows: TGTGCCAGCAGCCGGGACTACAATCAGCCCCAGCATTTT. It is translated as CASSRDYNQPQHF. The variable domain in full, with the rest retrieved from reference TRBV7-3 and TRBJ1-5, is GAGVSQTPSNKVTEKGKYVELRCDPISGHTALYWYRQSLGQGPEFLIYFQGTGAADDSGLPNDRFFAVRPEGSVSTLKIQRTERGDSAVYLCASSRDYNQPQHFGDGTRLSIL.

The rearrangement links TRBV11-2 to TRBJ2-1; TRBD2 agrees at 8 bases. Unmatched junction bases numbered 7, after V lost 3 bases and J lost 6 bases. This CDR3 comprises 15 residues. The germline V gene encodes CDR1 SGHAT and CDR2 FQNNGV. This CDR3 reads CASSFTGGVSNEQFF. The CDR3, as DNA: TGTGCCAGCAGCTTCACCGGGGGGGTGAGCAATGAGCAGTTCTTC.

This sequence joins TRBV19 and TRBJ1-4; D is unresolved. The CDR3 is made up of 15 amino acids. Per the germline V gene, CDR1 is LNHDA and CDR2 is SQIVND (reference sequence). This CDR3 is CAAGSGVATNEKLFF. CDR3 in DNA: TGTGCTGCGGGGTCCGGGGTTGCAACTAATGAAAAACTGTTTTTT.

The rearrangement uses TRBV19 and TRBJ2-4; 9 bases fit TRBD1. The V gene end was trimmed by 5 bases and the J gene end by 6 bases; junction bases not matched to a gene: 8. The CDR3 spans 15 residues. In germline, CDR1 is LNHDA, CDR2 SQIVND (reference sequence). This CDR3 is CASSDRGGTGNIQYF. For the CDR3, the DNA is TGTGCCAGTAGTGACAGGGGGGGTACTGGAAACATTCAGTACTTC.

The chain is built from TRBV28 and TRBJ1-2, with D unresolved. V shed 2 bases and J shed 4 bases, with 17 bases lying between them. This CDR3 is 16 amino acids long. Looked up from germline, CDR1 is MDHEN and CDR2 is SYDVKM. CDR3 sequence (DNA): TGTGCCAGCAGTTTAGAATCGACGGGTCCCGGCTATGGCTACACCTTC. As protein: CASSLESTGPGYGYTF.

The chain joins TRBV7-2 to TRBJ1-6, with D uncertain. There are 16 residues in the CDR3. Germline V gene data show CDR1 as SGHTA and CDR2 as FQGNSA. V lost 5 bases, J lost 3 bases, and 14 bases lay in between. The CDR3 loop is CASSPAGVLYNSPLHF. The CDR3 DNA reads TGTGCCAGCAGCCCGGCCGGGGTCCTCTATAATTCACCCCTCCACTTT. The entire variable domain, with the rest obtained from reference TRBV7-2 and TRBJ1-6, is as follows: GAGVSQSPSNKVTEKGKDVELRCDPISGHTALYWYRQSLGQGLEFLIYFQGNSAPDKSGLPSDRFSAERTGGSVSTLTIQRTQQEDSAVYLCASSPAGVLYNSPLHFGNGTRLTVT.

CDR3 in DNA: TGTGCCAGCAGCACCCGTTCGGGCGGGGGTAATGAAAAACTGTTTTTT. It specifies CASSTRSGGGNEKLFF. The chain combines TRBV5-4 with TRBJ1-4; perhaps TRBD1 as D (5 bases). Germline V gene sequence: CDR1 SGHNT, CDR2 YYREEE (reference sequence). The CDR3 runs 16 residues. Trimming took 4 bases from V and 4 from J, leaving 17 bases between them.

The chain carries TRBV5-6 and TRBJ2-4; the D gene is possibly TRBD1 (6 bases). CDR1 is SGHDT, CDR2 YYEEEE, per germline. There are 15 residues in the CDR3. The germline V and J ends were trimmed by 0 bases and 6 bases, with 13 bases remaining between them. For the CDR3, the DNA is TGTGCCAGCAGCTTGGAAGTGGCAGGGGCAAACATTCAGTACTTC. Its protein product is CASSLEVAGANIQYF. Full variable domain (remainder filled in from reference TRBV5-6 and TRBJ2-4): DAGVTQSPTHLIKTRGQQVTLRCSPKSGHDTVSWYQQALGQGPQFIFQYYEEEERQRGNFPDRFSGHQFPNYSSELNVNALLLGDSALYLCASSLEVAGANIQYFGAGTRLSVL.

V is TRBV2 and J is TRBJ2-7; D is possibly TRBD1 (5 bases). The CDR3 is 14 residues long. V shed 3 bases and J shed 2 bases, with 11 bases lying between them. The germline V gene has CDR1 SNHLY and CDR2 FYNNEI. This CDR3 reads CASSDTDSPYEQYF. The CDR3 DNA reads as TGTGCCAGCAGTGATACAGACAGCCCCTACGAGCAGTACTTC.

This sequence joins TRBV7-8 and TRBJ1-5, with 8 positions matching TRBD1. The junction had 23 bases not matched to a gene; V was cut back by 10 bases and J by 0 bases. CDR3 size: 20 residues. Germline assignment: CDR1 SGHVS and CDR2 FQNEAQ. CDR3 in amino acids: CATYAGKVRDRRSSNQPQHF. CDR3 DNA sequence: TGTGCCACCTACGCGGGGAAAGTTAGGGACAGGAGGAGTAGCAATCAGCCCCAGCATTTT.

The chain is built from TRBV28 and TRBJ1-1; no reliable D call. In germline, CDR1 is MDHEN, CDR2 SYDVKM. The CDR3 totals 15 residues. Trimming shortened V by 7 bases and J by 7 bases, and 22 bases separated the two germline ends. The CDR3 DNA sequence: TGTGCCAGCACCTCCCCGGGAACAGTGAAACGTGAAGCTTTCTTT. It codes for CASTSPGTVKREAFF.

A few counts support this clone. The chain is built from TRBV2 and TRBJ1-6; D is unresolved. V was pared by 4 bases and J by 7 bases, with 14 bases between. The germline V gene encodes CDR1 SNHLY and CDR2 FYNNEI. This CDR3 is built from 15 residues. In DNA form, the CDR3 reads TGTGCCAGCAGTGCCGAGGGAGGCCTAAATTCACCCCTCCACTTT. Amino acids: CASSAEGGLNSPLHF.

The rearrangement links TRBV7-2 to TRBJ2-2; the match to TRBD1 covers 9 bases. The CDR3 length is 16 residues. Per the germline V gene, CDR1 is SGHTA and CDR2 is FQGNSA. With V trimmed by 1 base and J by 1 base, 1 base remained unmatched. This CDR3 is CASSLGGQGNTGELFF. The CDR3 nucleotides are TGTGCCAGCAGCTTAGGGGGACAGGGGAACACCGGGGAGCTGTTTTTT.

This chain connects TRBV19 to TRBJ1-2, with TRBD1 as a possible D gene (5 bases). Trimming shortened V by 5 bases and J by 4 bases, and 11 bases separated the two germline ends. This CDR3 contains 13 residues. The germline CDR1 and CDR2 sequences are LNHDA and SQIVND (reference sequence). CDR3 nucleotides: TGTGCCAGTAGTCCGACAGCTTCCTATGGCTACACCTTC. Translating it yields CASSPTASYGYTF. The full variable domain, in which reference TRBV19 and TRBJ1-2 provide the parts outside the CDR3, is DGGITQSPKYLFRKEGQNVTLSCEQNLNHDAMYWYRQDPGQGLRLIYYSQIVNDFQKGDIAEGYSVSREKKESFPLTVTSAQKNPTAFYLCASSPTASYGYTFGSGTRLTVV.

This clone appeared once. CDR3 in DNA: TGTGCCAGCAGCGGGGACAGGGCTGGCAATCAGCCCCAGCATTTT. It encodes CASSGDRAGNQPQHF. The chain uses TRBV6-5 and TRBJ1-5; 9 bases line up with TRBD1. The CDR3 consists of 15 residues. Trimming removed 6 bases from V and 2 bases from J; junction bases left unmatched: 5. The germline gives CDR1 MNHEY, CDR2 SVGAGI.

This chain links TRBV6-6 with TRBJ2-5; D gene ambiguous. Trimming took off 6 bases at V and 1 base at J, with 9 bases between the two ends. Germline V gives CDR1 MNHNY, CDR2 SVGAGI (reference sequence). CDR3 size: 13 residues. In DNA form, the CDR3 reads TGTGCCAGCAGCCAACACCGCCAAGAGACCCAGTACTTC. Amino acid sequence: CASSQHRQETQYF.

This rearrangement joins TRBV5-1 to TRBJ2-5; D is uncertain. CDR3 length: 11 amino acids. Germline assignment: CDR1 SGHRS and CDR2 YFSETQ. With 4 bases removed from V and 2 bases from J, the gap between germline ends came to 3 bases. The CDR3 loop is CASSQQETQYF. DNA for the CDR3: TGCGCCAGCAGCCAGCAAGAGACCCAGTACTTC.

This clone was observed a single time. The chain employs TRBV9 and TRBJ1-6; 9 positions match TRBD1. Looked up from germline, CDR1 is SGDLS and CDR2 is YYNGEE. The CDR3 contains 15 residues. The V segment lost 4 bases and the J segment 8 bases; nucleotides outside the gene matches: 7. The CDR3 sequence is CASSPRDRVDSPLHF. CDR3 DNA sequence: TGTGCCAGCAGCCCCCGGGACAGGGTTGATTCACCCCTCCACTTT.

The rearrangement links TRBV9 to TRBJ1-3; TRBD1 is a possible D gene (5 bases). The V gene's germline CDR1 is SGDLS and CDR2 YYNGEE. Trimming took off 4 bases at V and 0 bases at J, with 11 bases between the two ends. CDR3 length: 15 amino acids. CDR3 sequence (DNA): TGTGCCAGCAGCCCACGGGGGATCTCTGGAAACACCATATATTTT. It codes for CASSPRGISGNTIYF.

This rearrangement joins TRBV19 to TRBJ2-7; tentatively, D is TRBD2 (6 bases). V was pared by 5 bases and J by 1 base, with 15 bases between. CDR3 length equals 15 residues. Germline CDR1 reads LNHDA; CDR2 reads SQIVND (reference sequence). The CDR3 DNA follows: TGTGCCAGTAGTCTGACCGCGGGGCAGTCCTACGAGCAGTACTTC. It codes for CASSLTAGQSYEQYF.